This TCR beta chain was profiled in a study of cytomegalovirus exposure and HLA in healthy donors. Turning to the study itself: Among the roughly 400 donors who were genotyped, approximately 84% fell in the genetic ancestry cluster that is associated with self-reported Caucasian donors.

Amplification used 60 Vbeta primers and 13 Jbeta primers. Libraries were prepared by immunoSEQ multiplex PCR; TCRdb keeps only in-frame clonotypes and omits some of them. The sample contains over 150,000 clones, 60% to 80% of which appear only once. Sequenced material: PBMCs. The source of this sequence is a man aged 25 to 45 in good health and CMV-seropositive.

Written as DNA, the CDR3 is TGCGCCAGCAGCTTGACCGGGGACAGGGAGGCTTCTGGAAACACCATATATTTT. This encodes CASSLTGDREASGNTIYF. This chain connects TRBV5-1 to TRBJ1-3; 9 nucleotides agree with TRBD1. There are 18 residues in the CDR3. Germline V lookup: CDR1 SGHRS, CDR2 YFSETQ. J was trimmed by 1 base and V by 1 base; bases with no gene match: 9.